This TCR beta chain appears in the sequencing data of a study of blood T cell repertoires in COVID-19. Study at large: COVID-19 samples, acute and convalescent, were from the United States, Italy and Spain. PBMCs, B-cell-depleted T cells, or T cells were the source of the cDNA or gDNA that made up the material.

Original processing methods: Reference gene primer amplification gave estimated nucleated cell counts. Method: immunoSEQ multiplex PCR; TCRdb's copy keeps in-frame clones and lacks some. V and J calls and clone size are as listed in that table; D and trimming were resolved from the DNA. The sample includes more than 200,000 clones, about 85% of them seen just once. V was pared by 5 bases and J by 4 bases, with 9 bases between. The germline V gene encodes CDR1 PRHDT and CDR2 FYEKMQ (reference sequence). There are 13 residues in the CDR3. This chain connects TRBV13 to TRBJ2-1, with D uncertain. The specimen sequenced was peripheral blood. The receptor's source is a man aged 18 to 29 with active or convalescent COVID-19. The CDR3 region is CASSLTMYNEQFF. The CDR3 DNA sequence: TGTGCCAGCAGCCTAACCATGTACAATGAGCAGTTCTTC.